The next 8 T cell receptor beta chains were all read from a single sample in a study of Ad26.COV2.S vaccination and SARS-CoV-2 variants. TCRdb's copy holds only in-frame clones and misses some; the assay was immunoSEQ multiplex PCR. The profile shows about 350,000 clones, more than 85% of them singletons. Treatment of the sample: approximately 18 received Ad26.COV2.S at low or high dose, single or two shots; about 5 received placebo; per-sample allocation not given. Samples were taken on day 63 after the first vaccine or placebo injection. Material: peripheral blood, obtained in a trial of Ad26.COV2.S vaccine versus placebo. These receptors originate from a person aged 18-60 years who received the Ad26.COV2.S COVID-19 vaccine or a placebo.

CDR3 loop: CASSLSYSTDTQYF. The DNA for the CDR3 is TGTGCCAGCAGTTTATCGTATAGCACAGATACGCAGTATTTT. This chain joins TRBV27 and TRBJ2-3; D is unclear. The CDR3 totals 14 residues. The V end was cut by 0 bases, the J end by 0 bases, with 4 bases between. Germline V gene data show CDR1 as MNHEY and CDR2 as SMNVEV (reference sequence).

The chain is built from TRBV11-3 and TRBJ2-2, with a tentative D call TRBD1 (6 bases). V was trimmed by 1 base and J by 6 bases, leaving 9 bases between them. CDR3 size: 14 residues. CDR1 and CDR2 from the germline V gene are SGHNT and YENEEA. The CDR3 protein is CASSLVRGAGELFF. The CDR3 DNA is TGTGCCAGCAGCTTAGTCAGGGGAGCCGGGGAGCTGTTTTTT. Based on the CDR3 plus reference TRBV11-3 and TRBJ2-2, the full variable domain is EAGVVQSPRYKIIEKKQPVAFWCNPISGHNTLYWYLQNLGQGPELLIRYENEEAVDDSQLPKDRFSAERLKGVDSTLKIQPAELGDSAVYLCASSLVRGAGELFFGEGSRLTVL.

The genes are TRBV6-6 and TRBJ1-2; TRBD1 aligns across 7 bases. Germline assignment: CDR1 MNHNY and CDR2 SVGAGI (reference sequence). CDR3 length equals 18 residues. Trimming took 5 bases from V and 1 from J; bases not matched to a gene: 16. The DNA for the CDR3 is TGTGCCAGCAGTCAGGAGTACAGGGGATTGAGCCGTAACTATGGCTACACCTTC. Encoded protein: CASSQEYRGLSRNYGYTF.

The CDR3 spells CASSQTGGGNYGYTF. DNA for the CDR3: TGTGCCAGCAGCCAGACAGGGGGAGGCAACTATGGCTACACCTTC. The chain links TRBV7-9 to TRBJ1-2; 9 bases align to TRBD1. The CDR3 loop spans 15 amino acids. Germline CDR1 reads SEHNR; CDR2 reads FQNEAQ (reference sequence). Germline trimming cut 5 bases from V and 2 bases from J; bases unmatched to any gene: 6.

This chain connects TRBV5-1 to TRBJ1-1, with 8 bases fitting TRBD1. This CDR3 is 13 amino acids long. Trimming at V came to 4 bases and at J to 7 bases, leaving 6 bases not matched to a gene. Germline V gene sequence: CDR1 SGHRS, CDR2 YFSETQ. Written as DNA, the CDR3 is TGCGCCAGCAGCCCCACCGGGACAGGTGAAGCTTTCTTT. Its protein is CASSPTGTGEAFF.

In its sample, this clone is medium-sized. The chain combines TRBV27 with TRBJ2-5, with 10 bases that match TRBD1. The germline gives CDR1 MNHEY, CDR2 SMNVEV (reference sequence). With V trimmed by 4 bases and J by 7 bases, 9 bases remained unmatched. The CDR3 consists of 15 residues. The CDR3 spells CASSSAGQGFGTQYF. The CDR3 region has the DNA TGTGCCAGCAGTTCCGCGGGACAGGGGTTTGGGACCCAGTACTTC.

The chain carries TRBV7-2 and TRBJ2-7; D may be TRBD1 (5 bases). Per germline, CDR1 SGHTA and CDR2 FQGNSA. V lost 3 bases and J lost 5, with 8 bases in between. There are 12 residues in the CDR3. The CDR3 coding sequence is TGTGCCAGCAGCTTCGCAGGGAACGAGCAGTACTTC. Translating it yields CASSFAGNEQYF.

In this sample, this clone turned up a few times. The genes are TRBV5-4 and TRBJ2-5; D not certain. The V end was cut by 0 bases, the J end by 5 bases, with 8 bases between. CDR3 length: 13 amino acids. The germline CDR1 and CDR2 sequences are SGHNT and YYREEE (reference sequence). The CDR3 DNA sequence: TGTGCCAGCAGCTTGGACGGAATTGAGACCCAGTACTTC. This codes for CASSLDGIETQYF.